This TCR beta chain was retrieved from a study of PD-1 blockade in classical Hodgkin lymphoma. Looked up from germline, CDR1 is MGHRA and CDR2 is YSYEKL. The trim removed 3 bases at V and 5 bases at J, leaving 10 bases unmatched. The CDR3 has 17 amino acids. TCRdb's table, derived via immunoSEQ multiplex PCR, lists solely in-frame clones and lacks some. Of approximately 10,000 clones listed, about 68% are singletons. Noted time point: cycle 4 day 1 (C4D1), after less than 7 weeks of nivolumab. Relapse after autologous stem cell transplantation occurred in every patient, and brentuximab vedotin exposure varied. Magnetic negative selection, applied to thawed PBMCs, was used to isolate the CD8+ T cells.

The TCR comes from a human donor with classical Hodgkin lymphoma. This rearrangement joins TRBV4-1 to TRBJ2-3; 11 bases fit TRBD2. Here the sequenced sample was CD8+ T cells from blood, taken before the fourth cycle of nivolumab. CDR3 DNA sequence: TGCGCCAGCAGCCATCCTCTTAGCGGGGGGGCGGGAGATACGCAGTATTTT. As protein: CASSHPLSGGAGDTQYF.